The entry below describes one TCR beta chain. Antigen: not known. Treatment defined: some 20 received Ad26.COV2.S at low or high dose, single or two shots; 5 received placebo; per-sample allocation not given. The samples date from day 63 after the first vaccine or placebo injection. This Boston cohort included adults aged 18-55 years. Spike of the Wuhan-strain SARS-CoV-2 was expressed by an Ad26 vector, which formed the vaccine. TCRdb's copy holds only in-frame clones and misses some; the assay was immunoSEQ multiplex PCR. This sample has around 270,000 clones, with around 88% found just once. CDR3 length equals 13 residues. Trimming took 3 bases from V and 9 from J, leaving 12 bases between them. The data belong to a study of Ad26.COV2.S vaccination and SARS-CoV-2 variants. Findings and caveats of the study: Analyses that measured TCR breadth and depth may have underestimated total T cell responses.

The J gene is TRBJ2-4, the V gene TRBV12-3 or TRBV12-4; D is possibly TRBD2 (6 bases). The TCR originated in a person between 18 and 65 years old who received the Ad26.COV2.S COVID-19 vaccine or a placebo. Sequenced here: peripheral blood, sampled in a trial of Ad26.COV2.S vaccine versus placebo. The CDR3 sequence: CASSFRGMGIQYF. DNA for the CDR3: TGTGCCAGCAGTTTCCGGGGGATGGGCATTCAGTACTTC.